This paragraph covers one T cell receptor beta chain sequence. Clones were read by immunoSEQ multiplex PCR, and TCRdb kept only the in-frame ones, dropping some. The table shows some 59,000 clones, with roughly four fifths occurring only once. This record belongs to a study of memory CD4+ T cells and cytomegalovirus serostatus. This CDR3 contains 14 residues. Germline CDR1 SGHTS, CDR2 YDEGEE. Between the trimmed V and J ends, which lost 0 bases and 0 bases, there was a span of 4 bases. The sort gate was single viable CD3+CD4+CD8-CD45RO+ cells for memory CD4+ T cells. Input material: memory CD4+ T cells from blood. The sequence came from an adult in good health and CMV-seronegative. V is TRBV5-8 and J is TRBJ2-1; D call uncertain. CDR3 DNA: TGTGCCAGCAGCTTGGCAGCCTCCTACAATGAGCAGTTCTTC. It is translated as CASSLAASYNEQFF.